The rows below give T cell receptor beta chains drawn from one sample of a study of blood T cell repertoires in COVID-19. Assay: immunoSEQ multiplex PCR; the TCRdb copy retains only in-frame clones and omits some. The data contain some 290,000 clones, roughly nine tenths of them singletons. Material: peripheral blood. The receptor source for this set is a man younger than 30 with active or convalescent COVID-19. Both conserved end residues are part of each CDR3. A D gene is named only where the DNA matches it firmly. Expanded clones get a size class; other rows say once, few or many, or leave the size out.

TGTGCCAGCAGCGTAGTTCAGGGGGGCGAGCAGTACTTC | CASSVVQGGEQYF | 13 | TRBJ2-7 | TRBV9 | - | once
TGCGCCAGCAGCTTGGTTGGAACCGGACTTATCACAGATACGCAGTATTTT | CASSLVGTGLITDTQYF | 17 | TRBJ2-3 | TRBV5-1 | - | -
TGTGCCAGCAGCTTCGGACAAACGGAGGGCAATGAGCAGTTCTTC | CASSFGQTEGNEQFF | 15 | TRBJ2-1 | TRBV7-9 | - | -
TGTGCCAGCAGCTTAGGGTCGGACAGCCCCGGCTACACCTTC | CASSLGSDSPGYTF | 14 | TRBJ1-2 | TRBV11-2 | - | -
TGTGCCAGCAGCTCCCCCAAGTCACTTGCAGATACGCAGTATTTT | CASSSPKSLADTQYF | 15 | TRBJ2-3 | TRBV11-3 | - | once
TGTGCCAGCAGCGGTACTAGCGGGAGCTTAAGTGCGAGCGAGCAGTACTTC | CASSGTSGSLSASEQYF | 17 | TRBJ2-7 | TRBV2 | TRBD2 | -
TGTGCCATCAGTGAGCGTACAGGGAGCGGGAGGTATAATGAGCAGTTCTTC | CAISERTGSGRYNEQFF | 17 | TRBJ2-1 | TRBV10-3 | TRBD2 | -
TGTGCCAGCAGCACTTACGGGAACACTGAAGCTTTCTTT | CASSTYGNTEAFF | 13 | TRBJ1-1 | TRBV11-1 | - | -
TGTGCCAGCAGTTTAGAGCCTAGCGGGGCCCATTACGAGCAGTACTTC | CASSLEPSGAHYEQYF | 16 | TRBJ2-7 | TRBV28 | TRBD2 | -
TGTGCCAGCAGTCGCCTCCAGGAGACCCAGTACTTC | CASSRLQETQYF | 12 | TRBJ2-5 | TRBV6-2/TRBV6-3 | - | -
TGTGCCAGCAGCGTAGCAGGACAGGGGGTCTACAATGAGCAGTTCTTC | CASSVAGQGVYNEQFF | 16 | TRBJ2-1 | TRBV9 | TRBD1 | -
TGTGCCAGAAGTAAAGCAGGGGTCGGGGTCTATGGCTACACCTTC | CARSKAGVGVYGYTF | 15 | TRBJ1-2 | TRBV5-3 | - | -
TGCAGCGTCTGGACAGAGAACACTGAAGCTTTCTTT | CSVWTENTEAFF | 12 | TRBJ1-1 | TRBV29-1 | - | -
TGCGCCAGCAGCTTGGTGGGCGGGAGACATTACAATGAGCAGTTCTTC | CASSLVGGRHYNEQFF | 16 | TRBJ2-1 | TRBV5-1 | TRBD2 | -
TGTGCCAGCAGCCTAACCACAGGGCCCACAGATACGCAGTATTTT | CASSLTTGPTDTQYF | 15 | TRBJ2-3 | TRBV9 | - | -
TGTGCCAGCTTCAGGCGGGACTTCACAGATACGCAGTATTTT | CASFRRDFTDTQYF | 14 | TRBJ2-3 | TRBV6-5 | - | -
TGTGCCAGCAGCGGACCGGGACTAGCGGGGGGGCCGTCGTCAGATACGCAGTATTTT | CASSGPGLAGGPSSDTQYF | 19 | TRBJ2-3 | TRBV3-1/TRBV3-2 | TRBD2 | -
TGTGCCAGCCTCCGAGGGAGTCGTCAGCCCCAGCATTTT | CASLRGSRQPQHF | 13 | TRBJ1-5 | TRBV7-9 | - | once
TGTGCCAGCAGCGAGGGCTCCGGGAGAGGATACAATGAGCAGTTCTTC | CASSEGSGRGYNEQFF | 16 | TRBJ2-1 | TRBV7-2 | - | -
TGTGCCAGCAGTCGTCGGGTGCAGCCCCAGCATTTT | CASSRRVQPQHF | 12 | TRBJ1-5 | TRBV12-3/TRBV12-4 | - | -
TGTGCCAGCGGAGTCTATTATGGCTACACCTTC | CASGVYYGYTF | 11 | TRBJ1-2 | TRBV6-5 | - | -
TGTGCCAGCAGCGCCACAGGGGGCCCCGCAGATACGCAGTATTTT | CASSATGGPADTQYF | 15 | TRBJ2-3 | TRBV9 | TRBD1 | -
TGTGCCAGCTCACAGATTTCGACGGGAGAGCAGTACTTC | CASSQISTGEQYF | 13 | TRBJ2-7 | TRBV18 | - | -
TGTGCCAGTAGTTTACGGGGGGATAACACCGGGGAGCTGTTTTTT | CASSLRGDNTGELFF | 15 | TRBJ2-2 | TRBV19 | TRBD2 | -
TGTGCCAGCAGTGAGGGGCTAGCGGGAGGAAGAGGCGGGGAGCTGTTTTTT | CASSEGLAGGRGGELFF | 17 | TRBJ2-2 | TRBV6-1 | TRBD2 | -
TGTGCCAGCTCACAAGGACAGGGTAATGGGCAGCCCCAGCATTTT | CASSQGQGNGQPQHF | 15 | TRBJ1-5 | TRBV18 | TRBD1 | -
TGCGCCAGTACCGGGACAGGTTACAATGAGCAGTTCTTC | CASTGTGYNEQFF | 13 | TRBJ2-1 | TRBV5-1 | TRBD1 | -
TGTGCCAGTGTGGAGGGATCGGCACCCTATGGCTACACCTTC | CASVEGSAPYGYTF | 14 | TRBJ1-2 | TRBV19 | - | -
TGCAGTGCCGAGGATTTTGAAAAACTGTTTTTT | CSAEDFEKLFF | 11 | TRBJ1-4 | TRBV20-1 | - | -
TGTGCCAGCTCCCCTTCAAACGGACAGGGTTCTCCTGAAGCTTTCTTT | CASSPSNGQGSPEAFF | 16 | TRBJ1-1 | TRBV18 | TRBD1 | -
TGTGCCACCAGTGATCTGCCTTATCGTCCAACTAATCAGCCCCAGCATTTT | CATSDLPYRPTNQPQHF | 17 | TRBJ1-5 | TRBV24-1 | - | -
TGTGCCAGCAGTTTAGCGGGGGGAACAGATACGCAGTATTTT | CASSLAGGTDTQYF | 14 | TRBJ2-3 | TRBV28 | TRBD2 | -
TGTGCCAGCAGCGTAGTCAGTATGGACAGAGATACGCAGTATTTT | CASSVVSMDRDTQYF | 15 | TRBJ2-3 | TRBV9 | - | -
TGTGCCAGCAGCTTAGTTAGTCGTGGTGAGCAGTTCTTC | CASSLVSRGEQFF | 13 | TRBJ2-1 | TRBV7-9 | - | -
TGTGCTAGTGGTTTGAACCAGGCCGGGGAGCTGTTTTTT | CASGLNQAGELFF | 13 | TRBJ2-2 | TRBV12-5 | - | -
TGTGCCAGCAGCTTAGCGCTAATAACAGCAAGTTCTGAAGCTTTCTTT | CASSLALITASSEAFF | 16 | TRBJ1-1 | TRBV7-2 | - | -
TGTGCCAGCCTCACAGGGGATGGTTCACCCCTCCACTTT | CASLTGDGSPLHF | 13 | TRBJ1-6 | TRBV2 | TRBD1 | -